This T cell receptor (beta chain) was captured in a study of blood T cell repertoires in COVID-19. Study as a whole: Sites in the United States, Italy and Spain provided acute and convalescent COVID-19 samples. Sample material is recorded as cDNA or gDNA derived from T cells, B-cell-depleted T cells, or PBMCs.

Libraries were prepared by immunoSEQ multiplex PCR; TCRdb keeps only in-frame clonotypes and omits some of them. The sample lists under 300,000 clones, 88% seen once, with 2% to 2.5% in the top ten. Participant age was roughly 18 to 100 years, and participants resided in roughly 25 US areas. Participant reports of clinical history set cohort assignment. Sequencing was done on a sample of PBMCs or T cells enriched from blood (not recorded which). The sequence derives from a woman aged 55-70 years in a cohort exposed to, infected with or recovered from COVID-19 (not recorded which).

The DNA for the CDR3 is TGTGCCAGCTCGGTGAACAGTTACTACGAGCAGTACTTC. This sequence encodes CASSVNSYYEQYF. This chain connects TRBV18 to TRBJ2-7, with D uncertain. The CDR3 sequence is 13 residues long. Per the germline V gene, CDR1 is KGHSH and CDR2 is LQKENI. V was clipped by 6 bases and J by 3 bases, with 12 bases between them. Looking up the rest from reference TRBV18 and TRBJ2-7 gives the full variable domain: NAGVMQNPRHLVRRRGQEARLRCSPMKGHSHVYWYRQLPEEGLKFMVYLQKENIIDESGMPKERFSAEFPKEGPSILRIQQVVRGDSAAYFCASSVNSYYEQYFGPGTRLTVT.